Each of the 20 T cell receptor beta chains below was sequenced from the same sample in a study of T cells in Graves' hyperthyroidism and ophthalmopathy. Amplified TCR beta CDR3 regions derived from RNA transcripts. HTBI primers were used for first-round RT-PCR of the TCR CDR3. One entry per CDR3 protein results from TCRdb running MiXCR on the multiplex PCR reads. The repertoire has hundreds of thousands of distinct CDR3 sequences, more than 15% of them found once; the top ten carry 7.5% to 8%. Specimen: blood. Receptors were obtained from a woman in her late teens or twenties with Graves' hyperthyroidism.

This clonotype came up many times. The chain is built from TRBV11-2 and TRBJ2-1; maybe TRBD1 (5 bases). The CDR3 has 15 amino acids. Trimming cost V 5 bases and J 0 bases, with 11 bases left between them. Germline V gene sequence: CDR1 SGHAT, CDR2 FQNNGV. CDR3 bases: TGTGCCAGCAGCGACAGAGTCCTCTCCTACAATGAGCAGTTCTTC. Protein: CASSDRVLSYNEQFF.

This clonotype was observed at least ten times. The chain joins TRBV20-1 to TRBJ1-2; TRBD1 is a possible D gene (6 bases). Between the trimmed V and J ends, which lost 6 bases and 4 bases, there was a span of 15 bases. This CDR3 has 13 amino acids. CDR1 and CDR2 (germline): DFQATT, SNEGSKA (reference sequence). For the CDR3, the DNA is TGCAGTGCCCGTACAGGGCTAGGCTATGGCTACACCTTC. It yields the protein CSARTGLGYGYTF.

The chain employs TRBV12-3 or TRBV12-4 and TRBJ2-3; 9 bases agree with TRBD1. This CDR3 region has 16 residues. The trim removed 1 base at V and 6 bases at J, leaving 8 bases unmatched. This CDR3 is CASSLVLDRGRDTQYF. The CDR3 bases are TGTGCCAGCAGTTTAGTTCTGGACAGGGGACGGGATACGCAGTATTTT.

This clonotype came up many times. The J gene is TRBJ1-6, the V gene TRBV20-1, with D possibly TRBD1 on 6 matching bases. The CDR3 has 15 residues. The ends were cut back, 3 bases at V and 4 bases at J, with 13 bases in the middle. Germline assignment: CDR1 DFQATT and CDR2 SNEGSKA (reference sequence). In DNA, the CDR3 is TGCAGTGCTAGCCCGACAGGCTCTTATAATTCACCCCTCCACTTT. The encoded protein is CSASPTGSYNSPLHF.

The chain carries TRBV20-1 and TRBJ1-6; tentatively, D is TRBD1 (6 bases). CDR1 DFQATT and CDR2 SNEGSKA come from the germline V gene (reference sequence). The CDR3 is 16 residues long. Trimming removed 2 bases from V and 0 bases from J, with 11 bases in between. This CDR3 is CSARQGIGSYNSPLHF. The CDR3 DNA reads as TGCAGTGCTAGACAGGGGATAGGCTCCTATAATTCACCCCTCCACTTT.

This clonotype was seen more than once but under ten times. The DNA of the CDR3 is TGTGCCAGCAGCTTAGCCGGGACTAGATTAAACAATGAGCAGTTCTTC. It translates to CASSLAGTRLNNEQFF. This sequence joins TRBV7-2 and TRBJ2-1; 8 bases are shared with TRBD2. V shed 0 bases and J 5 bases; nucleotides not matched to a gene: 6. This CDR3 comprises 16 residues. CDR1 and CDR2 (germline): SGHTA, FQGNSA.

The chain recombines TRBV9 with TRBJ2-3; D is unclear. This CDR3 is built from 15 residues. The V gene's germline CDR1 is SGDLS and CDR2 YYNGEE. Trimming took off 0 bases at V and 3 bases at J, with 11 bases between the two ends. In DNA, the CDR3 is TGTGCCAGCAGCGTAGCGGCGAGGCCGACAGATACGCAGTATTTT. It encodes CASSVAARPTDTQYF.

The sample holds many counts of this clonotype. This rearrangement joins TRBV12-3 or TRBV12-4 to TRBJ2-2; 11 positions match TRBD1. The CDR3 spans 14 residues. The V and J ends lost 4 bases and 7 bases, in that order; junction bases with no gene match: 2. The CDR3 protein is CASSWTGGGGELFF. The CDR3 coding sequence is TGTGCCAGCAGTTGGACAGGGGGCGGCGGGGAGCTGTTTTTT.

The V call is TRBV20-1, the J call TRBJ1-1; 7 nucleotides match TRBD1. The V and J ends lost 1 base and 2 bases, in that order; junction bases with no gene match: 4. The CDR3 runs 14 residues. Germline CDR1 reads DFQATT; CDR2 reads SNEGSKA (reference sequence). This CDR3 is CSARAGTVNTEAFF. DNA of the CDR3: TGCAGTGCTAGAGCCGGGACAGTTAACACTGAAGCTTTCTTT.

The J gene is TRBJ1-2, the V gene TRBV5-6; D gene unclear. The CDR3 extends over 15 amino acids. In germline, CDR1 is SGHDT, CDR2 YYEEEE. V gave up 0 bases and J gave up 0 bases, with 9 bases separating them. For the CDR3, the DNA is TGTGCCAGCAGCTTGGGGGCAGTCCCTAACTATGGCTACACCTTC. Translation gives CASSLGAVPNYGYTF.

The chain combines TRBV7-2 with TRBJ1-3; tentatively, D is TRBD1 (5 bases). V lost 1 base and J lost 0, with 13 bases in between. The CDR3 consists of 17 residues. The germline V gene has CDR1 SGHTA and CDR2 FQGNSA. The CDR3 sequence: CASSLVSPGPSGNTIYF. The CDR3 nucleotides read TGTGCCAGCAGCTTAGTTTCCCCAGGGCCCTCTGGAAACACCATATATTTT.

Ten or more counts support this clonotype. The genes are TRBV10-3 and TRBJ2-1, with D perhaps matching TRBD1 or TRBD2 (5 bases each). Germline V gene sequence: CDR1 ENHRY, CDR2 SYGVKD. Trimming took 4 bases from V and 5 from J, leaving 12 bases between them. This CDR3 region has 14 residues. The CDR3 protein is CAISGGTDDNEQFF. The CDR3 region has the DNA TGTGCCATCAGTGGTGGGACGGACGACAATGAGCAGTTCTTC.

This clonotype was counted a few times. V usage is TRBV2 and J usage is TRBJ2-4, with 7 bases aligning to TRBD1. The CDR3 covers 17 residues. The junction had 15 bases not matched to a gene; V was cut back by 9 bases and J by 1 base. Germline CDR1 and CDR2: SNHLY and FYNNEI. The chain's CDR3 is CASVTFDRENAKNIQYF. CDR3 bases: TGTGCCAGTGTGACATTCGACAGGGAGAATGCCAAAAACATTCAGTACTTC.

This clonotype was found many times. This chain uses TRBV6-1 with TRBJ2-7; 7 nucleotides align to TRBD1. CDR1 is MNHNS and CDR2 is SASEGT in the germline V gene. The trim removed 10 bases at V and 2 bases at J, leaving 11 bases unmatched. The CDR3 consists of 14 residues. The CDR3 sequence is CATHEPGQPYEQYF. CDR3 in DNA: TGTGCCACCCACGAGCCGGGACAGCCCTACGAGCAGTACTTC.

This clonotype occurred many times. The gene calls are TRBV3-1 and TRBJ1-2; D unclear. The CDR3 runs 13 residues. The V and J ends lost 6 bases and 0 bases respectively, with 8 bases between them. Germline-derived CDR1 and CDR2 are LGHDT and YNNKEL (reference sequence). The CDR3 sequence: CASSYTANYGYTF. Here the CDR3 DNA reads TGTGCCAGCAGTTATACAGCTAACTATGGCTACACCTTC.

This clonotype was seen ten or more times. The genes are TRBV9 and TRBJ1-5, with no clear D. The CDR3 runs to 14 residues. Germline assignment: CDR1 SGDLS and CDR2 YYNGEE. The V end was cut by 2 bases, the J end by 7 bases, with 13 bases between. This CDR3 reads CASSVGPRRQPQHF. The CDR3 bases are TGTGCCAGCAGCGTCGGGCCCCGGCGGCAGCCCCAGCATTTT. Full variable domain (remainder filled in from reference TRBV9 and TRBJ1-5): DSGVTQTPKHLITATGQRVTLRCSPRSGDLSVYWYQQSLDQGLQFLIQYYNGEERAKGNILERFSAQQFPDLHSELNLSSLELGDSALYFCASSVGPRRQPQHFGDGTRLSIL.

This clonotype has a count of ten or more. The chain is built from TRBV5-1 and TRBJ2-1, with 11 bases matching TRBD2. V shed 2 bases and J 10 bases; nucleotides not matched to a gene: 8. The CDR3 is 15 amino acids. CDR1 and CDR2 (germline): SGHRS, YFSETQ. The CDR3 DNA sequence: TGCGCCAGCAGCTTTATACTAGCGGGAGACGGAGAGCAGTTCTTC. Its protein product is CASSFILAGDGEQFF.

This chain links TRBV28 with TRBJ1-2; tentatively, D is TRBD1 (6 bases). CDR1 is MDHEN, CDR2 SYDVKM, per germline. Trimming took 3 bases from V and 6 from J, leaving 20 bases between them. The CDR3 spans 16 residues. The DNA for the CDR3 is TGTGCCAGCAGTTTCCCTGCTAGTTGGGACATCGATGGCTACACCTTC. It is translated as CASSFPASWDIDGYTF.

This clonotype was seen at least ten times. The chain links TRBV12-3 or TRBV12-4 to TRBJ1-2; no firm D call. The CDR3 totals 12 residues. The V end lost 3 bases, the J end lost 8 bases, and 10 bases lay between the germline ends. CDR3 nucleotides: TGTGCCAGCAGTTTGACCCGGCGGGGCTACACCTTC. It encodes CASSLTRRGYTF.

This clonotype was seen many times. The chain recombines TRBV28 with TRBJ2-7; possible D gene TRBD2, 5 bases. From germline, CDR1 is MDHEN and CDR2 SYDVKM. The V and J ends lost 5 bases and 2 bases respectively, with 19 bases between them. This CDR3 has 16 residues. CDR3 in amino acids: CASSPPTGKPTYEQYF. In DNA form, the CDR3 reads TGTGCCAGCAGTCCCCCCACCGGGAAACCTACCTACGAGCAGTACTTC.